A single T cell receptor (beta chain) is shown here with its context. Its specificity is unknown. The data originate from a study of OX40 agonist ivuxolimab in advanced cancers. Turning to the study itself: The study gave patients intravenous ivuxolimab at 0.01 to 10 mg/kg every 2 weeks. Melanoma, hepatocellular carcinoma, head and neck or renal cell cancer occurred in dose-escalation patients. General study results and limits: The antigens recognized by the expanded peripheral T cells, that is their antigen specificity, were not determined.

Blood sampling was done at baseline, cycle 4 day 1, and cycle 7 day 1. The CDR3 loop spans 16 amino acids. Germline CDR1 SGHDT, CDR2 YYEEEE. V was trimmed by 4 bases and J by 3 bases, leaving 17 bases between them. This table comes from immunoSEQ multiplex PCR, and its TCRdb copy is limited to in-frame clones, with some not included. The table shows approximately 88,000 clones, with roughly 90% occurring only once. This receptor was obtained from an adult with an advanced solid tumor such as melanoma, head and neck, liver or kidney cancer. V gene TRBV5-6 combines with J gene TRBJ1-5, with TRBD1 as a possible D gene (5 bases). The specimen comprised CD4+ or CD8+ T cells sorted from blood, sampled in a trial of the OX40 agonist ivuxolimab. The DNA for the CDR3 is TGTGCCAGCAGCCTGAGCGACAGTGGGGCCAATCAGCCCCAGCATTTT. It specifies CASSLSDSGANQPQHF.